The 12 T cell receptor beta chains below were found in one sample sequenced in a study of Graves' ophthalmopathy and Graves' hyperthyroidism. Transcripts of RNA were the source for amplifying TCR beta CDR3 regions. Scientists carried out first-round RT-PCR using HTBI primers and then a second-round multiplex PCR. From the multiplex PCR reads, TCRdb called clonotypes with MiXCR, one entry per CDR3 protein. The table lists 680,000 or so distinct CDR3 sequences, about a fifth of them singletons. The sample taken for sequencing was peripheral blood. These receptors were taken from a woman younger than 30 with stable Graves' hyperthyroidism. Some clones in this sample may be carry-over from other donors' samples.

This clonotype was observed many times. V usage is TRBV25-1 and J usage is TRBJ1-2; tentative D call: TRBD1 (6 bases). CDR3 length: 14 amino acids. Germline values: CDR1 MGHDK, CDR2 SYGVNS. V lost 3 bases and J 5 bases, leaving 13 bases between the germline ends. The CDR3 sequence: CASSDLAGAYGYTF. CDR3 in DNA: TGTGCCAGCAGTGACTTGGCAGGGGCGTATGGCTACACCTTC.

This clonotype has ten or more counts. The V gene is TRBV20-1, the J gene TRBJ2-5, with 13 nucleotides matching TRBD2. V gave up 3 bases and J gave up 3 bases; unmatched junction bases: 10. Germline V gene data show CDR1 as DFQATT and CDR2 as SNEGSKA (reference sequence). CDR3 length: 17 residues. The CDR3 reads CSASLLTSGRAKETQYF. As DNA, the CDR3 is TGCAGTGCTAGCCTCCTTACTAGCGGGAGGGCAAAAGAGACCCAGTACTTC.

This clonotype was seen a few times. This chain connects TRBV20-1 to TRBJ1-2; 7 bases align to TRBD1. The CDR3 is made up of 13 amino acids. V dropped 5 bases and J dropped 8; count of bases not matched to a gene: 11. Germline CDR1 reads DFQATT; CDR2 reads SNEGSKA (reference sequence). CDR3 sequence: CSAHPGRGGGYTF. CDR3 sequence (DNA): TGCAGTGCTCACCCGGGCAGGGGGGGGGGCTACACCTTC.

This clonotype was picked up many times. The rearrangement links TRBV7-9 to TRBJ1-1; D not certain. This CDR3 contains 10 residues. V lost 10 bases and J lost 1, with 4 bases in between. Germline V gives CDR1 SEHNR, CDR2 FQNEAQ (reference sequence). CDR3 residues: CATKNTEAFF. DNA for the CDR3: TGTGCCACAAAGAACACTGAAGCTTTCTTT.

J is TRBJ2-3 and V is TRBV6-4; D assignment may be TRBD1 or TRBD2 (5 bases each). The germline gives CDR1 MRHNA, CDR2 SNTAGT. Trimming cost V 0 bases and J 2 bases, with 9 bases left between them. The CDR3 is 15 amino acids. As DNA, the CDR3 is TGTGCCAGCAGTGACTCGGTGGGACCCACAGATACGCAGTATTTT. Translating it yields CASSDSVGPTDTQYF.

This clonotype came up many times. The DNA of the CDR3 is TGTGCCAGCAGTGAATCTTGGGCAACCAGCAATCAGCCCCAGCATTTT. This gives the protein CASSESWATSNQPQHF. The chain links TRBV6-1 to TRBJ1-5; no firm D call. Looked up from germline, CDR1 is MNHNS and CDR2 is SASEGT. The ends were cut back, 2 bases at V and 1 base at J, with 12 bases in the middle. This CDR3 contains 16 residues.

DNA of the CDR3: TGCAGTGCTAGAGTAAGAACAGGGGATCAGCCCCAGCATTTT. Encoded protein: CSARVRTGDQPQHF. The chain uses TRBV20-1 and TRBJ1-5, with TRBD1 identical over 7 bases. CDR3 length: 14 residues. Germline-derived CDR1 and CDR2 are DFQATT and SNEGSKA (reference sequence). The ends lost 1 base at V and 5 bases at J; junction bases unmatched: 5.

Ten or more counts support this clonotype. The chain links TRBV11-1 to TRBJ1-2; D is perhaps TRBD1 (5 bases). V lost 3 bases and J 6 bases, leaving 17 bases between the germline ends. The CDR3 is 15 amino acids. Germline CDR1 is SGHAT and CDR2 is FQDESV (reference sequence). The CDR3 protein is CASSLEQSGVDGYTF. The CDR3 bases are TGTGCCAGCAGCTTGGAACAATCGGGGGTCGATGGCTACACCTTC.

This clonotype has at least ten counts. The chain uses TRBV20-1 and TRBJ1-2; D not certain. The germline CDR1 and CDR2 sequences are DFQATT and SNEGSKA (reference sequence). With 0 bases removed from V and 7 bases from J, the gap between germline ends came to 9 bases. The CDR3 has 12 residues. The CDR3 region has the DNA TGCAGTGCTAGAGACAACTTGAGTGGCTACACCTTC. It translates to CSARDNLSGYTF.

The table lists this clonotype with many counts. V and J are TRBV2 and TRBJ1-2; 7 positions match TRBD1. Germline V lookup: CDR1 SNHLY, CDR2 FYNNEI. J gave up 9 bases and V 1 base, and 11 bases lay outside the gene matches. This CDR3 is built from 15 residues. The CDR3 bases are TGTGCCAGCAGTGAAGTTCTTAGGACAGGCAGGAGCTACACCTTC. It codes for CASSEVLRTGRSYTF.

The CDR3 DNA reads TGTGCCAGCAGCTGGGACAGGGGGCGAGAAGAGACCCAGTACTTC. Encoded protein: CASSWDRGREETQYF. V usage is TRBV11-1 and J usage is TRBJ2-5, with 12 positions matching TRBD1. The trim removed 4 bases at V and 3 bases at J, leaving 3 bases unmatched. CDR1 and CDR2 from the germline V gene are SGHAT and FQDESV (reference sequence). The CDR3 loop spans 15 amino acids.

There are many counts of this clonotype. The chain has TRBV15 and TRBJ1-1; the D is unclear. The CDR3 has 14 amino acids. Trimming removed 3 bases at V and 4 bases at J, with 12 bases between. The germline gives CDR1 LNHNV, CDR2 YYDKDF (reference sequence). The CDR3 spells CATSRGKGGTEAFF. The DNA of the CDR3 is TGTGCCACCAGCAGGGGCAAAGGCGGCACTGAAGCTTTCTTT.